This is a list of T cell receptor beta chains from one sample in a study of CD8 T cells in ankylosing spondylitis. TCRdb reprocessed the 5' RACE reads via MiXCR and lists one record per CDR3 protein. This table holds fewer than 550,000 distinct CDR3 sequences, about 5.4% found once. Material: blood, either unsorted or a sorted T cell fraction (not recorded which). These receptors were obtained from a male donor with ankylosing spondylitis. Both conserved end residues are part of each CDR3. D genes are given only for firm matches. Size values are once, few and many counts, or a class for expanded clones, and some rows have none.

clone_size	d_call	v_call	j_call	cdr3_nt	cdr3_aa
many	.	TRBV29-1	TRBJ1-2	TGCAGCGTCTTGGACAGCTATGGCTACACCTTC	CSVLDSYGYTF
many	TRBD2	TRBV7-2	TRBJ2-7	TGTGCCAGCAGCTCCCACGCTAGCGGGAGGCCCTACGAGCAGTACTTC	CASSSHASGRPYEQYF
many	.	TRBV4-1	TRBJ2-1	TGCGCCAGCAGCCAACTGGGGGTAGGGCCACGTAGCTCCTACAATGAGCAGTTCTTC	CASSQLGVGPRSSYNEQFF
many	TRBD1	TRBV20-1	TRBJ2-7	TGCAGTGCTAGAGGTATCGGTCCAACAGGGGTTTGGTACGAGCAGTACTTC	CSARGIGPTGVWYEQYF
many	.	TRBV5-1	TRBJ1-2	TGCGCCAGCAGCTTGGCTGGGATAACAGGCTACACCTTC	CASSLAGITGYTF
many	.	TRBV4-3	TRBJ2-3	TGCGCCAGCAGCCAAGGGGACACCAGCACAGATACGCAGTATTTT	CASSQGDTSTDTQYF
many	.	TRBV11-1	TRBJ2-1	TGTGCCAGCAGCCGTCCCGGCGATGAGCAGTTCTTC	CASSRPGDEQFF
many	.	TRBV9	TRBJ1-2	TGTGCCAGCAGCTTTTCCGGAGGGCTAAACTATGGCTACACCTTC	CASSFSGGLNYGYTF
many	.	TRBV28	TRBJ2-7	TGTGCCAGCAGATCACAGGTTCTAGAGCAGTACTTC	CASRSQVLEQYF
many	.	TRBV28	TRBJ1-2	TGTGCCAGCAGTGTCCCAGGGGCCGGTAACTATGGCTACACCTTC	CASSVPGAGNYGYTF
many	.	TRBV29-1	TRBJ2-1	TGCAGCGTTGTGTGGGCCCCTCGGGGTTACAATGAGCAGTTCTTC	CSVVWAPRGYNEQFF
few	.	TRBV24-1	TRBJ2-1	TGTGCCACCAGTGATTCGTGGAGGAGCTCCTACAATGAGCAGTTCTTC	CATSDSWRSSYNEQFF
many	TRBD2	TRBV9	TRBJ2-1	TGTGCCAGCAGTGAAGGGGCGGGGGCCTACAATGAGCAGTTCTTC	CASSEGAGAYNEQFF
many	.	TRBV5-1	TRBJ2-7	TGCGCCAGCAGCATCTCCACAGGTACCAGATCCTACGAGCAGTACTTC	CASSISTGTRSYEQYF
.	.	TRBV29-1	TRBJ2-3	TGCAGCGTGGGCCAGCGGATCGCCACAGATACGCAGTATTTT	CSVGQRIATDTQYF
many	TRBD1	TRBV5-1	TRBJ2-7	TGCGCCAGCAGCACGGGACAGTCCTACGAGCAGTACTTC	CASSTGQSYEQYF
many	.	TRBV5-5	TRBJ2-7	TGTGCCAGCAGCTTGGCAGGGAGTCCCTACGAGCAGTACTTC	CASSLAGSPYEQYF
few	TRBD2	TRBV25-1	TRBJ2-4	TGTGCCAGCAGTGTTGCGGGAGAGGACATTCAGTACTTC	CASSVAGEDIQYF
many	.	TRBV12-3/TRBV12-4	TRBJ1-1	TGTGCCAGCAGGGCCCGGGGTGGGAACACTGAAGCTTTCTTT	CASRARGGNTEAFF
many	.	TRBV29-1	TRBJ1-3	TGCAGCGTTGAAGATGTAGGGGGGAAGGCTGCTCCGGGAAACACCATATATTTT	CSVEDVGGKAAPGNTIYF
.	.	TRBV6-5	TRBJ2-7	TGTGCCAGCAGTTACCTGGGCCCGGGCAGGGCAAACTACGAGCAGTACTTC	CASSYLGPGRANYEQYF
many	.	TRBV10-3	TRBJ1-4	TGTGCCATCAGTGAGTCGACAGCTGAAAAACTGTTTTTT	CAISESTAEKLFF
many	.	TRBV28	TRBJ2-5	TGTGCCAGCCTGACTCGGGTCGCACAGACCCAGTACTTC	CASLTRVAQTQYF
many	.	TRBV20-1	TRBJ2-5	TGCAGTGCTAGAGATCCCCGGGGGCCGGGGGAGACCCAGTACTTC	CSARDPRGPGETQYF
many	TRBD2	TRBV6-5	TRBJ2-3	TGTGCCAGCAGTCACCTTGCGGGAGTCCGTGCTAGCACAGATACGCAGTATTTT	CASSHLAGVRASTDTQYF
many	TRBD1	TRBV7-2	TRBJ1-3	TGTGCCAGCAGCTTCCTACAGGGGGCCTACGGAAACACCATATATTTT	CASSFLQGAYGNTIYF
.	.	TRBV9	TRBJ2-1	TGTGCCAGCAGCGTAGATTCCCGGACGCAGTTCTTC	CASSVDSRTQFF
many	.	TRBV15	TRBJ2-7	TGTGCCACCAGCAGAGAAGCGATCGGCGAGCAGTACTTC	CATSREAIGEQYF
.	.	TRBV12-3/TRBV12-4	TRBJ2-4	TGTGCCAGCAGCCCATACCTAATAGCCAAAAACATTCAGTACTTC	CASSPYLIAKNIQYF